Listed below are T cell receptor beta chains from one sample, sequenced in a study of blood T cells in healthy people across ages. TCRdb reanalysed the 5' RACE reads using MiXCR and keeps one entry per CDR3 protein. The sample consists of over 600,000 distinct CDR3 sequences, less than 60% of them appearing once. Sequenced sample: blood. The receptors were gathered from a man older than 75 in good health. Each CDR3 is given with its conserved first and last residue. D genes are given only for firm matches. The size field is filled for only some rows; it gives once, few, many or a size class.

TRBJ2-3,many,NA,TRBV6-4,TGTGCCAGCAGTGACTTACAGGGTTCAAGTACGCAGTATTTT,CASSDLQGSSTQYF
TRBJ2-3,NA,NA,TRBV11-2,TGTGCCAGCAGCTTAGGGGTTGGGGCGGGCCGCCCAACAGATACGCAGTATTTT,CASSLGVGAGRPTDTQYF
TRBJ2-1,NA,NA,TRBV7-2,TGTGCCAGCAGCTTATTTCAGCTAGCGACGCGCTCCTACAATGAGCAGTTCTTC,CASSLFQLATRSYNEQFF
TRBJ2-3,NA,NA,TRBV5-1,TGCGCCAGCAGCTTGAGCCCCGGCACAGATACGCAGTATTTT,CASSLSPGTDTQYF
TRBJ2-1,once,TRBD2,TRBV9,TGTGCCAGCAGCCCAGCCCAGCGGGGGGATACGGATGAGCAGTTCTTC,CASSPAQRGDTDEQFF
TRBJ2-7,many,TRBD2,TRBV7-2,TGTGCCAGCAGCCCCGCGGGACTAGCGGGAGGGGCCTACGAGCAGTACTTC,CASSPAGLAGGAYEQYF
TRBJ1-2,once,TRBD1,TRBV3-1,TGTGCCAGCAGCCCCCTGGGACAGGATATAGATGGCTACACCTTC,CASSPLGQDIDGYTF
TRBJ1-6,NA,NA,TRBV6-6,TGTGCCAGCCGGGCCGGGACAAATTCACCCCTCCACTTT,CASRAGTNSPLHF
TRBJ1-2,NA,NA,TRBV5-1,TGCGCCAGCAGACCCCAGATAGCTAACTATGGCTACACCTTC,CASRPQIANYGYTF
TRBJ2-7,few,TRBD2,TRBV7-2,TGTGCCAGCAGCTTATATGGGGGCGGGAGGGCCTACGAGCAGTACTTC,CASSLYGGGRAYEQYF
TRBJ2-7,NA,NA,TRBV5-1,TGCGCCAGCAGCGCGGGACAGCGACACGAGCAGTACTTC,CASSAGQRHEQYF
TRBJ1-6,few,NA,TRBV5-1,TGCGCCAGCAGCTTCACGGAGGGGTATAATTCACCCCTCCACTTT,CASSFTEGYNSPLHF
TRBJ1-1,NA,NA,TRBV3-1,TGTGCCAGCAGCCACCCGGACAGAATCGAGACTGAAGCTTTCTTT,CASSHPDRIETEAFF
TRBJ2-2,NA,NA,TRBV11-3,TGTGCCAGCAGCGTAGATCAACGCGGGGAGCTGTTTTTT,CASSVDQRGELFF
TRBJ2-1,NA,TRBD2,TRBV11-3,TGTGCCAGCAGCTTAAGAGCGGGAGATGCCCTGAAGGGTGAGCAGTTCTTC,CASSLRAGDALKGEQFF
TRBJ2-5,NA,TRBD2,TRBV5-1,TGCGCCAGCGGCTACCAAGCGGGAGGACCCTACAATGAGCAGTACTTC,CASGYQAGGPYNEQYF
TRBJ2-7,few,TRBD2,TRBV7-2,TGTGCCAGCAGCCGAGCTAGCGGGAGCTCCTACGAGCAGTACTTC,CASSRASGSSYEQYF
TRBJ2-7,NA,NA,TRBV5-4,TGTGCCAGCAGCACGGGCTCTTGGGATTCCTACGAGCAGTACTTC,CASSTGSWDSYEQYF
TRBJ2-1,NA,NA,TRBV5-1,TGCGCCAGCAGCTGGGGCTCCAGTAGAGAGGAGCAGTTCTTC,CASSWGSSREEQFF
TRBJ1-6,NA,TRBD1,TRBV2,TGTGCCAGCAGCGGGACAGGGGAGACCTCACCCCTCCACTTT,CASSGTGETSPLHF
TRBJ1-2,NA,NA,TRBV20-1,TGCAGTGCTCATACGGGACACAACTATGGCTACACCTTC,CSAHTGHNYGYTF
TRBJ2-5,NA,NA,TRBV28,TGTGCCAGCAGTGACACCCAAGAGACCCAGTACTTC,CASSDTQETQYF
TRBJ2-1,few,NA,TRBV12-3/TRBV12-4,TGTGCCAGCAGTTTAGCACTCAACAATGAGCAGTTCTTC,CASSLALNNEQFF
TRBJ2-3,few,NA,TRBV18,TGTGCCAGCTCACCACGGGACCACACAGATACGCAGTATTTT,CASSPRDHTDTQYF
TRBJ2-1,NA,NA,TRBV3-1,TGTGCCAGCAGCCAAGATGGCTTAGGTGAGCAGTTCTTC,CASSQDGLGEQFF
TRBJ1-1,few,TRBD1,TRBV29-1,TGCAGCGCCCGCCCGCGCAGGGGGGACACTGAAGCTTTCTTT,CSARPRRGDTEAFF
TRBJ2-7,NA,NA,TRBV20-1,TGCAGTGGAACGGAGGGGTCCTACAATGAGCAGTACTTC,CSGTEGSYNEQYF
TRBJ2-5,NA,TRBD1,TRBV7-2,TGTGCCAGCACAAGGGTAGGGACAGGGCAAGAGACCCAGTACTTC,CASTRVGTGQETQYF
TRBJ2-3,once,NA,TRBV7-2,TGTGCCAGCAGCTTAGCGGCTAGCCGGAGAAGGTCAGATACGCAGTATTTT,CASSLAASRRRSDTQYF
TRBJ2-7,many,TRBD2,TRBV15,TGTGCCACCAGCAGGCCTCTAGCGGGAGGCCTCCACGAGCAGTACTTC,CATSRPLAGGLHEQYF
TRBJ1-2,few,NA,TRBV4-3,TGCGCCAGCAGCCAAGTCGGGGGTAGGGGCTATGGCTACACCTTC,CASSQVGGRGYGYTF
TRBJ2-7,NA,TRBD2,TRBV12-3/TRBV12-4,TGTGCCAGCAGTTGGAACAGCGGGAGCGCCTACGAGCAGTACTTC,CASSWNSGSAYEQYF
TRBJ1-2,NA,NA,TRBV29-1,TGCAGTGCATCCTCTCTCGGGCTACCTAACTATGGCTACACCTTC,CSASSLGLPNYGYTF
TRBJ2-3,many,NA,TRBV29-1,TGCAGCGTTGACAGGAACACAGATACGCAGTATTTT,CSVDRNTDTQYF
TRBJ1-2,NA,NA,TRBV20-1,TGCAGTGCTAGCGGCGGGGAAGGGATAGGCCACTATGGCTACACCTTC,CSASGGEGIGHYGYTF
TRBJ1-1,few,NA,TRBV20-1,TGCAGTGCTAGGCCCATAGGACGGACGAACACTGAAGCTTTCTTT,CSARPIGRTNTEAFF
TRBJ1-5,few,NA,TRBV7-8,TGTGCCAGCAGCCTAACTGGTGGACAGCTAAATCAGCCCCAGCATTTT,CASSLTGGQLNQPQHF
TRBJ2-7,many,NA,TRBV6-2/TRBV6-3,TGTGCCAGCGAAGGAGGATCCTACGAGCAGTACTTC,CASEGGSYEQYF
TRBJ2-7,many,NA,TRBV12-3/TRBV12-4,TGTGCCAGCCGGGGTTCCTACGAGCAGTACTTC,CASRGSYEQYF
TRBJ2-1,NA,TRBD1,TRBV3-1,TGTGCCAGCAGGGTTAGACAGGGGAATGAGCAGTTCTTC,CASRVRQGNEQFF
TRBJ2-1,few,TRBD2,TRBV29-1,TGCAGCGTTGTAAAGGGACTAGCGAACAATGAGCAGTTCTTC,CSVVKGLANNEQFF
TRBJ2-7,NA,TRBD2,TRBV5-1,TGCGCCAGCAGTTTGAGGGGACTAAACCACGAGCAGTACTTC,CASSLRGLNHEQYF
TRBJ1-1,few,NA,TRBV12-3/TRBV12-4,TGTGCCAGCAGTTTTTCAGGGGCGAACACTGAAGCTTTCTTT,CASSFSGANTEAFF
TRBJ2-3,few,TRBD2,TRBV7-2,TGTGCCAGCAGCTTAGAATTGACTAGCGGGAGCGCAGATACGCAGTATTTT,CASSLELTSGSADTQYF
TRBJ2-7,NA,NA,TRBV12-3/TRBV12-4,TGTGCCAGCAGTTTGACGGTAAGGCCCGAGCAGTACTTC,CASSLTVRPEQYF
TRBJ1-1,few,TRBD1,TRBV7-8,TGTGCCAGCAGCTACCGACAGGGCCCCACTGAAGCTTTCTTT,CASSYRQGPTEAFF
TRBJ2-5,NA,TRBD2,TRBV20-1,TGCAGTGCCAGGAGACTAGCGGAGTTTCAAGAGACCCAGTACTTC,CSARRLAEFQETQYF
TRBJ2-5,NA,NA,TRBV12-3/TRBV12-4,TGTGCCAGCAGTTCCGGACTTGCCCGAGAGACCCAGTACTTC,CASSSGLARETQYF
TRBJ2-6,few,NA,TRBV4-3,TGCGCCAGCAGCCAAGAGTCAGTGTCCAGCTCTGGGGCCAACGTCCTGACTTTC,CASSQESVSSSGANVLTF
TRBJ2-7,NA,TRBD1,TRBV6-2/TRBV6-3,TGTGCCAGCACCGGGACAGAGACCCTTAACTACGAGCAGTACTTC,CASTGTETLNYEQYF
TRBJ2-3,NA,NA,TRBV7-9,TGTGCCAGCAGCCCGACTACCGTCCTTGAGACAGATACGCAGTATTTT,CASSPTTVLETDTQYF
TRBJ2-1,few,NA,TRBV2,TGTGCCAGCAGGTTCGGGACAGCCGGGGGGAATGAGCAGTTCTTC,CASRFGTAGGNEQFF
TRBJ1-2,once,NA,TRBV10-3,TGTGCCATCAGTGAGTCCCCAGGGGAATCGGGAGGCTACACCTTC,CAISESPGESGGYTF